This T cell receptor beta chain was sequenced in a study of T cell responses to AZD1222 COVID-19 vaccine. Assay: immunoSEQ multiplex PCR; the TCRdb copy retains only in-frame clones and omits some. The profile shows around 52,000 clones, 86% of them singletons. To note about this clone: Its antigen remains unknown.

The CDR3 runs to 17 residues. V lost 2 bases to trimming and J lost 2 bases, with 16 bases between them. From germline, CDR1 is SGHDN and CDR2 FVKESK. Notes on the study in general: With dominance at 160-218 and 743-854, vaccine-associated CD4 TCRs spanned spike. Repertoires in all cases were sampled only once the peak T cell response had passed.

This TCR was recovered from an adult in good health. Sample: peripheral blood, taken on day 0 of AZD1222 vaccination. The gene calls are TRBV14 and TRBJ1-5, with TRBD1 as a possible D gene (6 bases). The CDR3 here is CASSQNWNTGCNQPQHF. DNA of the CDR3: TGTGCCAGCAGCCAAAACTGGAATACAGGGTGCAATCAGCCCCAGCATTTT. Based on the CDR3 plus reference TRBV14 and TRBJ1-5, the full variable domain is EAGVTQFPSHSVIEKGQTVTLRCDPISGHDNLYWYRRVMGKEIKFLLHFVKESKQDESGMPNNRFLAERTGGTYSTLKVQPAELEDSGVYFCASSQNWNTGCNQPQHFGDGTRLSIL.